The 4 T cell receptor beta chains presented below share a single source sample, sequenced in a study of cytomegalovirus exposure and HLA in healthy donors. Primers for the PCR totalled 60 Vbeta and 13 Jbeta. Generated by immunoSEQ multiplex PCR, the TCRdb table keeps only in-frame clones and is missing some. The sample has about 150,000 clones, around 80% seen once. What was sequenced was PBMCs. Receptors were obtained from a man aged 35 to 55 in good health and CMV-seropositive.

The chain links TRBV30 to TRBJ2-3; 10 bases align to TRBD2. CDR1 is GTSNPN, CDR2 SVGIG, per germline (reference sequence). V shed 0 bases, J shed 5 bases, and the junction held 11 bases outside the gene matches. CDR3 length: 17 residues. CDR3 DNA sequence: TGTGCCTGGAGTGTTGGAGCGGGAGGGCCCTTGGGAGATACGCAGTATTTT. Translating gives CAWSVGAGGPLGDTQYF.

This clone was seen a handful of times. This rearrangement joins TRBV20-1 to TRBJ2-5, with D hard to call. CDR3 length: 11 amino acids. CDR1 and CDR2 from the germline V gene are DFQATT and SNEGSKA (reference sequence). Trimming took off 3 bases at V and 5 bases at J, with 7 bases between the two ends. CDR3 nucleotide sequence: TGCAGTGCTAGTGAGCACGAGACCCAGTACTTC. Amino acid sequence: CSASEHETQYF.

About this clone: Other DNA sequences in this specimen translate into the identical CDR3. This chain uses TRBV18 with TRBJ2-2; D may be TRBD1 (6 bases). This CDR3 is 16 amino acids long. V lost 1 base and J 0 bases, leaving 9 bases between the germline ends. Germline V lookup: CDR1 KGHSH, CDR2 LQKENI. DNA for the CDR3: TGTGCCAGCTCACCACGTGGGGGCGCGAACACCGGGGAGCTGTTTTTT. This sequence encodes CASSPRGGANTGELFF.

The chain links TRBV11-2 to TRBJ2-3; TRBD1 might be the D (6 bases). Trimming left V 5 bases short and J 4 bases short, with 13 bases between. CDR3 length: 14 residues. The germline V gene has CDR1 SGHAT and CDR2 FQNNGV. The CDR3 DNA follows: TGTGCCAGCAGCCTACAGGGAAGTGCAGATACGCAGTATTTT. Its translation: CASSLQGSADTQYF.